These 7 T cell receptor beta chains came from one sample sequenced in a study of cytomegalovirus exposure and HLA in healthy donors. PCR involved 60 Vbeta and 13 Jbeta primers. The data were produced by immunoSEQ multiplex PCR, yet TCRdb's version contains in-frame clones alone and is incomplete. The table has about 160,000 clones, about 85% seen once. The sample consisted of PBMCs. The source is a man between 18 and 35 years old in good health and CMV-seropositive.

The V call is TRBV6-5, the J call TRBJ1-1, with TRBD1 as a possible D gene (6 bases). The CDR3 runs 14 residues. The V gene's germline CDR1 is MNHEY and CDR2 SVGAGI. The ends were cut back, 7 bases at V and 8 bases at J, with 20 bases in the middle. The CDR3 is CASTQAGSRGEAFF. CDR3 sequence (DNA): TGTGCCAGCACCCAGGCAGGTTCTAGGGGGGAAGCTTTCTTT.

This clone was observed a few times. The J gene is TRBJ1-1, the V gene TRBV6-1; no reliable D call. The CDR3 covers 12 residues. V shed 8 bases and J shed 1 base, with 8 bases lying between them. Germline V gene data show CDR1 as MNHNS and CDR2 as SASEGT. The CDR3 nucleotides read TGTGCCAGCTGGCAGGCGAACACTGAAGCTTTCTTT. Its translation is CASWQANTEAFF.

The chain recombines TRBV11-2 with TRBJ2-7, with a possible D match to TRBD2 (7 bases). Looked up from germline, CDR1 is SGHAT and CDR2 is FQNNGV. This CDR3 comprises 16 residues. Deletions cut 0 bases from V and 3 bases from J, with 15 bases between. This CDR3 is CASSLEGGGHRYEQYF. In DNA form, the CDR3 reads TGTGCCAGCAGCTTAGAGGGAGGGGGGCACCGCTACGAGCAGTACTTC.

CDR3 sequence reads: CASSLASSDEKLFF. In nucleotides, the CDR3 is TGTGCCAGCAGCCTTGCGTCTTCGGATGAAAAACTGTTTTTT. The chain couples TRBV5-4 to TRBJ1-4; D is uncertain. The CDR3 consists of 14 residues. CDR1 and CDR2 (germline): SGHNT, YYREEE (reference sequence). The ends were cut back, 4 bases at V and 6 bases at J, with 13 bases in the middle. The full variable domain, completed using reference TRBV5-4 and TRBJ1-4, is ETGVTQSPTHLIKTRGQQVTLRCSSQSGHNTVSWYQQALGQGPQFIFQYYREEENGRGNFPPRFSGLQFPNYSSELNVNALELDDSALYLCASSLASSDEKLFFGSGTQLSVL.

V and J are TRBV11-2 and TRBJ1-5; the D is unclear. V lost 5 bases and J lost 4, with 9 bases in between. Germline V lookup: CDR1 SGHAT, CDR2 FQNNGV. This CDR3 spans 13 amino acids. The CDR3 nucleotides are TGTGCCAGCAGCCGTGTGAGTAATCAGCCCCAGCATTTT. Residues: CASSRVSNQPQHF.

The rearrangement uses TRBV4-3 and TRBJ2-2; TRBD1 aligns across 8 bases. This CDR3 contains 16 residues. Germline trimming cut 5 bases from V and 2 bases from J; bases unmatched to any gene: 7. Germline CDR1 is LGHNA and CDR2 is YSLEER. CDR3 sequence: CASSTRGQANTGELFF. As DNA, the CDR3 is TGCGCCAGCAGCACGCGGGGACAGGCAAACACCGGGGAGCTGTTTTTT.

The chain is built from TRBV4-1 and TRBJ2-3, with 9 bases matching TRBD2. V was pared by 0 bases and J by 3 bases, with 7 bases of the junction left unmatched. The CDR3 runs 17 residues. Germline CDR1 is MGHRA and CDR2 is YSYEKL. The CDR3 loop reads CASSQEYLAGPTDTQYF. The CDR3 DNA sequence: TGCGCCAGCAGCCAAGAATACCTAGCGGGGCCGACAGATACGCAGTATTTT.